The clone carrying this T cell receptor (beta chain) was detected a few times. Antigen specificity is unknown. The data derive from a study of Graves' ophthalmopathy and Graves' hyperthyroidism. Broader study findings: Using a 13-signature model, the authors split ophthalmopathy from stable hyperthyroidism, with roughly 90% sensitivity and 81.08% specificity.

Looked up from germline, CDR1 is MNHNS and CDR2 is SASEGT. Trimming left V 1 base short and J 4 bases short, with 5 bases between. The CDR3 is 13 amino acids. Investigators amplified TCR beta CDR3 regions from RNA transcripts. First-round RT-PCR used HTBI primers; second-round multiplex PCR followed. TCRdb independently ran MiXCR on the multiplex PCR reads; one entry per CDR3 protein. The sample contains under 250,000 distinct CDR3 sequences, under 25% of which appear only once. This chain links TRBV6-1 with TRBJ1-3, with D perhaps matching TRBD1 (5 bases). The sequencing input was peripheral blood. This TCR was recovered from a woman aged 50 to 60 with Graves' ophthalmopathy. The CDR3 DNA reads as TGTGCCAGCAGTGAAGGGACAGGAAACACCATATATTTT. The encoded protein is CASSEGTGNTIYF.